The clone carrying this T cell receptor beta chain has a handful of counts. The antigen is unknown. Germline V lookup: CDR1 DFQATT, CDR2 SNEGSKA (reference sequence). V lost 3 bases to trimming and J lost 4 bases, with 5 bases between them. This CDR3 is 11 amino acids long. This sample is drawn from a study of T cells after yellow fever vaccination. The overall study: Fractions containing few cells were prepared with SMART-Seq v4 Ultra Low Input.

Template-switching 5'RACE yielded the TCR cDNA; a universal primer site and UMIs were added in the process. TCRdb recomputed calls from the 5' RACE reads with MiXCR, one row per CDR3 protein. In the table there are some 500,000 distinct CDR3 sequences, approximately 15% of which are singletons. General observations from the study: CD4 and CD8 compartments shared a small share of clonotypes, likely from convergent recombination. Re-detected after boosting: most primary clones, around 97% of CD4 and roughly 88% of CD8.

Sequencing used PBMCs, obtained on the day of the yellow fever booster vaccination. The clonotype originates from a man younger than 45 who received the YFV17D yellow fever vaccine. The gene calls are TRBV20-1 and TRBJ2-3; D uncertain. As DNA, the CDR3 is TGCAGTGCTAGTAGGGCAGATACGCAGTATTTT. It is translated as CSASRADTQYF.